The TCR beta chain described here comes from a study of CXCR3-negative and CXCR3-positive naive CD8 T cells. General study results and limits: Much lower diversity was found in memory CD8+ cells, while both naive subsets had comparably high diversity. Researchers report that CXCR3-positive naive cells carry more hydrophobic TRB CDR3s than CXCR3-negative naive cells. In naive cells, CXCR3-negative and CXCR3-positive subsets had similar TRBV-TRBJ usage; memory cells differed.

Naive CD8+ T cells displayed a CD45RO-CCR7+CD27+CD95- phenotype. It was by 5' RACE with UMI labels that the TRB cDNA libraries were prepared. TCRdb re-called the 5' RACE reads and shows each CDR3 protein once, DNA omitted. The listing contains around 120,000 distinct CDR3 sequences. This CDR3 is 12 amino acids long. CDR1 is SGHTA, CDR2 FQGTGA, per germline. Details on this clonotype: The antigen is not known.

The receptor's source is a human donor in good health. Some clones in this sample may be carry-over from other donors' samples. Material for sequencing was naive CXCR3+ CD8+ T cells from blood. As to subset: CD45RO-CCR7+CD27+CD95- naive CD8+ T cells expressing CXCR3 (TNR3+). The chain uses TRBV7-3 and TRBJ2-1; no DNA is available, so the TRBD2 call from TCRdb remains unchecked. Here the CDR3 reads CASSERGNEQFF.